This T cell receptor beta chain was sequenced during a study of blood T cell repertoires in COVID-19. CDR3 length: 15 residues. CDR1 and CDR2 (germline): MDHEN, SYDVKM. Germline trimming cut 6 bases from V and 2 bases from J; bases unmatched to any gene: 5. Assay: immunoSEQ multiplex PCR; the TCRdb copy retains only in-frame clones and omits some. The sample yields more than 150,000 clones, roughly 90% seen once. Sequencing input: PBMCs or T cells enriched from blood (not recorded which). The chain has TRBV28 and TRBJ2-7; TRBD2 agrees at 12 bases. The clonotype comes from a woman aged 45-65 years who had recovered from COVID-19. As DNA, the CDR3 is TGTGCCAGCAGGGAACTAGCGGGAGGCGCCTACGAGCAGTACTTC. Its protein is CASRELAGGAYEQYF.